These T cell receptor beta chains were read from a single sample in a study of T cell responses to AZD1222 COVID-19 vaccine. Here immunoSEQ multiplex PCR was the method, and the copy in TCRdb shows in-frame clones only, minus some. Of fewer than 150,000 clones listed, about nine tenths are singletons. Sequencing used peripheral blood, obtained on day 0 of AZD1222 vaccination. Receptors were obtained from an adult in good health. Each CDR3 is given with its conserved first and last residue. The D gene is left open where the match is weak. A clone size is listed for some rows: how often the clone was seen (once, few, many), or a class if it is expanded.

D gene: NA; V gene: TRBV10-3; clone size: NA; J gene: TRBJ1-4; CDR3 DNA: TGTGCCATCAGTGAGTCTTTAGCAACTAATGAAAAACTGTTTTTT; CDR3 protein: CAISESLATNEKLFF
D gene: NA; V gene: TRBV5-1; clone size: NA; J gene: TRBJ2-7; CDR3 DNA: TGCGCCAGCAGCTTGGCCTCAGGGAGCCCCTACGAGCAGTACTTC; CDR3 protein: CASSLASGSPYEQYF
D gene: NA; V gene: TRBV19; clone size: NA; J gene: TRBJ1-2; CDR3 DNA: TGTGCCAGTAGTACCCAACAGGGTATCGGACTCGGCTACACCTTC; CDR3 protein: CASSTQQGIGLGYTF
D gene: NA; V gene: TRBV27; clone size: NA; J gene: TRBJ1-2; CDR3 DNA: TGTGCCAGCGGAAGAAACAGCCTTAGCTATGGCTACACCTTC; CDR3 protein: CASGRNSLSYGYTF
D gene: TRBD1; V gene: TRBV7-9; clone size: NA; J gene: TRBJ1-2; CDR3 DNA: TGTGCCAGCAGCGCGCTAAGACAGGGGAGGCATGGCTACACCTTC; CDR3 protein: CASSALRQGRHGYTF
D gene: NA; V gene: TRBV12-5; clone size: NA; J gene: TRBJ2-5; CDR3 DNA: TGTGCTAGTGATTCTTTGAAAGGGGCTGTAGAGACCCAGTACTTC; CDR3 protein: CASDSLKGAVETQYF
D gene: NA; V gene: TRBV6-5; clone size: NA; J gene: TRBJ2-7; CDR3 DNA: TGTGCCAGCAGTAGCATCCCATACGAGCAGTACTTC; CDR3 protein: CASSSIPYEQYF
D gene: NA; V gene: TRBV21-1; clone size: few; J gene: TRBJ2-7; CDR3 DNA: TGTGCCAGCAGCAAAGAGGCGTATTTTGGGAACGAGCAGTACTTC; CDR3 protein: CASSKEAYFGNEQYF
D gene: TRBD2; V gene: TRBV5-4; clone size: NA; J gene: TRBJ2-7; CDR3 DNA: TGTGCCAGCAGCGGGACTAGCTCCTACGAGCAGTACTTC; CDR3 protein: CASSGTSSYEQYF
D gene: TRBD1; V gene: TRBV24-1; clone size: NA; J gene: TRBJ2-5; CDR3 DNA: TGTGCCACCAGTGAATCCGGGACAGGGGGCTCGGTAGAGACCCAGTACTTC; CDR3 protein: CATSESGTGGSVETQYF
D gene: NA; V gene: TRBV5-8; clone size: NA; J gene: TRBJ2-7; CDR3 DNA: TGTGCCAGCAGCTGGACCCGCGAGCAGTACTTC; CDR3 protein: CASSWTREQYF
D gene: NA; V gene: TRBV19; clone size: once; J gene: TRBJ1-2; CDR3 DNA: TGTGCCAGTAGTTCCCAAACTCAGGGGACCTATGGCTACACCTTC; CDR3 protein: CASSSQTQGTYGYTF
D gene: TRBD1; V gene: TRBV10-1; clone size: NA; J gene: TRBJ1-1; CDR3 DNA: TGCGCCAGCAGGCTAGCCGGACAGGGGAACACTGAAGCTTTCTTT; CDR3 protein: CASRLAGQGNTEAFF
D gene: TRBD2; V gene: TRBV6-2/TRBV6-3; clone size: NA; J gene: TRBJ2-1; CDR3 DNA: TGTGCCAGCAGTTCCTTGGGACTAGCCAATGAGCAGTTCTTC; CDR3 protein: CASSSLGLANEQFF
D gene: TRBD2; V gene: TRBV11-3; clone size: NA; J gene: TRBJ2-5; CDR3 DNA: TGTGCCAGCAGCGCCGGACTAGCGGGAGGATCCCAAGAGACCCAGTACTTC; CDR3 protein: CASSAGLAGGSQETQYF
D gene: TRBD2; V gene: TRBV7-2; clone size: NA; J gene: TRBJ2-7; CDR3 DNA: TGTGCCAGCAGCCCCCCTAGCGGGAGTGGCTACGAGCAGTACTTC; CDR3 protein: CASSPPSGSGYEQYF
D gene: NA; V gene: TRBV27; clone size: NA; J gene: TRBJ2-7; CDR3 DNA: TGTGCCAGCAGTTCCGGCCGGGGGCTTGGCGAGCAGTACTTC; CDR3 protein: CASSSGRGLGEQYF
D gene: TRBD1; V gene: TRBV6-5; clone size: NA; J gene: TRBJ2-2; CDR3 DNA: TGTGCCAGCAGTCGGGACAGGGCGAACACCGGGGAGCTGTTTTTT; CDR3 protein: CASSRDRANTGELFF
D gene: NA; V gene: TRBV5-4; clone size: NA; J gene: TRBJ2-7; CDR3 DNA: TGTGCCAGCAGGGTAGGGCAGGAGGCCCTCTACGAGCAGTACTTC; CDR3 protein: CASRVGQEALYEQYF
D gene: NA; V gene: TRBV5-1; clone size: NA; J gene: TRBJ2-5; CDR3 DNA: TGCGCCAGCAGCTTGGACGCGGCCCGGGTTGAGACCCAGTACTTC; CDR3 protein: CASSLDAARVETQYF
D gene: NA; V gene: TRBV7-3; clone size: NA; J gene: TRBJ2-7; CDR3 DNA: TGTGCCAGCAGCTTAGAAGCGCGAGGGTACGAGCAGTACTTC; CDR3 protein: CASSLEARGYEQYF
D gene: TRBD2; V gene: TRBV5-1; clone size: NA; J gene: TRBJ2-3; CDR3 DNA: TGCGCCAGCAGCTTGGATTTGGGACTAGGGACAGATACGCAGTATTTT; CDR3 protein: CASSLDLGLGTDTQYF
D gene: NA; V gene: TRBV11-3; clone size: once; J gene: TRBJ1-1; CDR3 DNA: TGTGCCAGCAGCTTAGATTGGAGGGCTGAAGCTTTCTTT; CDR3 protein: CASSLDWRAEAFF
D gene: NA; V gene: TRBV29-1; clone size: NA; J gene: TRBJ1-1; CDR3 DNA: TGCAGCGTTGGAGGGGGGATGAACACTGAAGCTTTCTTT; CDR3 protein: CSVGGGMNTEAFF
D gene: NA; V gene: TRBV7-6; clone size: NA; J gene: TRBJ1-6; CDR3 DNA: TGTGCCAGCAGCGAGGACAGCCTTGGGAATTCACCCCTCCACTTT; CDR3 protein: CASSEDSLGNSPLHF
D gene: NA; V gene: TRBV7-2; clone size: NA; J gene: TRBJ1-5; CDR3 DNA: TGTGCCAGCAGCTTACGCGGGGCGGGCCAGCCCCAGCATTTT; CDR3 protein: CASSLRGAGQPQHF
D gene: TRBD1; V gene: TRBV5-1; clone size: NA; J gene: TRBJ1-5; CDR3 DNA: TGCGCCAGCAGCCCCTTACCCCGTGGGACAGATAGCAATCAGCCCCAGCATTTT; CDR3 protein: CASSPLPRGTDSNQPQHF
D gene: NA; V gene: TRBV7-9; clone size: NA; J gene: TRBJ1-2; CDR3 DNA: TGTGCCAGCAGCTTAGCAAGTTTCAAGGGCTACACCTTC; CDR3 protein: CASSLASFKGYTF
D gene: NA; V gene: TRBV6-5; clone size: NA; J gene: TRBJ2-1; CDR3 DNA: TGTGCCAGCAGCTCCGGGGTAGGATCCAGGGAGTTCTTC; CDR3 protein: CASSSGVGSREFF
D gene: TRBD2; V gene: TRBV9; clone size: NA; J gene: TRBJ2-2; CDR3 DNA: TGTGCCAGCAGCTTACTAGCGGGGGATAACAGCGGGGAGCTGTTTTTT; CDR3 protein: CASSLLAGDNSGELFF
D gene: NA; V gene: TRBV29-1; clone size: NA; J gene: TRBJ1-4; CDR3 DNA: TGCAGCGGGGGGGGACCCCAGGGTGAAAAACTGTTTTTT; CDR3 protein: CSGGGPQGEKLFF
D gene: NA; V gene: TRBV10-3; clone size: once; J gene: TRBJ2-7; CDR3 DNA: TGTGCCACCCGGATCACAGGTCAGGGTGGCTACGAGCAGTACTTC; CDR3 protein: CATRITGQGGYEQYF
D gene: NA; V gene: TRBV27; clone size: once; J gene: TRBJ1-6; CDR3 DNA: TGTGCCAGCAGCGCCACAGGGCAAAATTCACCCCTCCACTTT; CDR3 protein: CASSATGQNSPLHF
D gene: NA; V gene: TRBV25-1; clone size: NA; J gene: TRBJ1-1; CDR3 DNA: TGTGCCAGCAGTGGCCCGGGGACCCTAAACGCTTTCTTT; CDR3 protein: CASSGPGTLNAFF
D gene: NA; V gene: TRBV7-9; clone size: NA; J gene: TRBJ2-6; CDR3 DNA: TGTGCCAGCAGCTTTCCAGGTTTTGCTGGGGCCAACGTCCTGACTTTC; CDR3 protein: CASSFPGFAGANVLTF
D gene: NA; V gene: TRBV25-1; clone size: NA; J gene: TRBJ2-7; CDR3 DNA: TGTGCCAGCAGTGAATCCCTCTACGAGCAGTACTTC; CDR3 protein: CASSESLYEQYF
D gene: NA; V gene: TRBV2; clone size: NA; J gene: TRBJ2-5; CDR3 DNA: TGTGCCAGCAGTGTAGAGTGGGGAGAGACCCAGTACTTC; CDR3 protein: CASSVEWGETQYF
D gene: NA; V gene: TRBV11-3; clone size: NA; J gene: TRBJ1-5; CDR3 DNA: TGTGCCAGCAGCTTAGGGGCAGATCAGCCCCAGCATTTT; CDR3 protein: CASSLGADQPQHF
D gene: NA; V gene: TRBV19; clone size: NA; J gene: TRBJ1-3; CDR3 DNA: TGTGCCAGTAGTTCCAATGACGGCGGCTACTCTGGAAACACCATATATTTT; CDR3 protein: CASSSNDGGYSGNTIYF
D gene: TRBD2; V gene: TRBV5-8; clone size: NA; J gene: TRBJ2-1; CDR3 DNA: TGTGCCAGCAGCTTGTTGGCTAGCGGGGGGGGACAGGACAAGCAGTTCTTC; CDR3 protein: CASSLLASGGGQDKQFF
D gene: TRBD1; V gene: TRBV2; clone size: NA; J gene: TRBJ1-2; CDR3 DNA: TGTGCCAGCATCCGGACAGGTGGAAACTATGGCTACACCTTC; CDR3 protein: CASIRTGGNYGYTF
D gene: NA; V gene: TRBV5-4; clone size: NA; J gene: TRBJ1-4; CDR3 DNA: TGTGCCAGCAGCTTGGGGGGGGGACAAGAAAAACTGTTTTTT; CDR3 protein: CASSLGGGQEKLFF
D gene: NA; V gene: TRBV6-1; clone size: NA; J gene: TRBJ1-1; CDR3 DNA: TGTGCCAGCAGTGAAGGAAGGAACACTGAAGCTTTCTTT; CDR3 protein: CASSEGRNTEAFF